This T cell receptor (beta chain) was recovered during a study of cytomegalovirus exposure and HLA in healthy donors. Study-level points and caveats: Follow-up analysis seemed to connect common viral pathogens with several of the most significant clusters identified.

PCR employed 60 Vbeta and 13 Jbeta primers. Assay: immunoSEQ multiplex PCR; the TCRdb copy retains only in-frame clones and omits some. The sample holds about 96,000 clones; 65% to 85% are singletons and the top ten take around an eighth. As for this clone: Its antigen remains unknown.

This CDR3 contains 15 residues. CDR1 and CDR2 (germline): MDHEN, SYDVKM. Trimming took 3 bases from V and 6 from J; bases not matched to a gene: 9. The source material was PBMCs. The TCR sequence derives from a woman between 65 and 79 years old in good health and CMV-seropositive. The chain is built from TRBV28 and TRBJ1-1; 8 bases fit TRBD1. The CDR3 DNA reads as TGTGCCAGCAGTTTCGTCACAGGGGGTATCGCTGAAGCTTTCTTT. This gives the protein CASSFVTGGIAEAFF.